Listed below are T cell receptor beta chains from one sample, sequenced in a study of T cells after yellow fever vaccination. TCRdb called the 5' RACE reads again in MiXCR, with one record for every CDR3 protein. Of approximately 600,000 distinct CDR3 sequences listed, around 12% are singletons. Material: PBMCs, obtained on the day of the yellow fever booster vaccination. The receptors come from a man aged 30 to 39 who received the YFV17D yellow fever vaccine. Both conserved end residues are part of each CDR3. The D gene is left open where the match is weak. Clone size is not always given. Where it is, it says once, few, many or a class for expanded clones.

d_call	clone_size	v_call	j_call	cdr3_nt	cdr3_aa
.	few	TRBV20-1	TRBJ1-1	TGCAGTGCCCTTCCGCCGACAGGTGTGGACGCTTTCTTT	CSALPPTGVDAFF
TRBD2	.	TRBV20-1	TRBJ2-3	TGCTGTGCTAGCGGATTGGGACTAGGTAGCACAGATACGCAGTATTTT	CCASGLGLGSTDTQYF
.	few	TRBV18	TRBJ1-5	TGTGCCAGCTCACAGACCCAGGGGCCCAATCAGCCCCAGCATTTT	CASSQTQGPNQPQHF
TRBD1	few	TRBV29-1	TRBJ2-7	TGCAGCGTTTACCGGGACAGCTCCTACGAGCAGTACTTC	CSVYRDSSYEQYF
.	.	TRBV12-3/TRBV12-4	TRBJ2-1	TGTGCCAGCAGTATCTTTTCCTACAATGAGCAGTTCTTC	CASSIFSYNEQFF
.	few	TRBV6-2/TRBV6-3	TRBJ2-5	TGTGCCAGCAGTTACCGTCGTAAGCAAGAGACCCAGTACTTC	CASSYRRKQETQYF
.	few	TRBV15	TRBJ2-5	TGTGCCACCCAAAAGGGGCCCAGAGAGCAAGAGACCCAGTACTTC	CATQKGPREQETQYF
.	.	TRBV7-2	TRBJ2-2	TGTGCCAGCAGCTTGCAACAGGTGCCGAACACCGGGGAGCTGTTTTTT	CASSLQQVPNTGELFF
.	.	TRBV4-3	TRBJ2-1	TGCGCCAGCAGCGACCGGGGCCTCGGGAGCGATGAGCAGTTCTTC	CASSDRGLGSDEQFF
.	many	TRBV28	TRBJ1-5	TGTGCCAGCAGTTTCGGGTCGGGTCAGCCCCAGCATTTT	CASSFGSGQPQHF
TRBD1	few	TRBV6-5	TRBJ2-2	TGTGCCAGCGGGACAGGCACCGGGGAGCTGTTTTTT	CASGTGTGELFF
.	few	TRBV3-1	TRBJ2-1	TGTGCCAGCAGTCATACTACAGGGTTCAATGAGCAGTTCTTC	CASSHTTGFNEQFF
TRBD1	.	TRBV2	TRBJ2-3	TGTGCCACCCAGGGGGCAGGGGGCGTAGATACGCAGTATTTT	CATQGAGGVDTQYF
.	.	TRBV6-1	TRBJ2-7	TGTGCCAGCAGTACCACTAGCACCTACGAGCAGTACTTC	CASSTTSTYEQYF
.	.	TRBV20-1	TRBJ2-3	TGCAGTGCTAGACGAAGCACAGATACGCAGTATTTT	CSARRSTDTQYF
TRBD2	once	TRBV9	TRBJ2-1	TGTGCCAGCAGCGTAGGAGCGGGAACCTACAATGAGCAGTTCTTC	CASSVGAGTYNEQFF
.	few	TRBV12-3/TRBV12-4	TRBJ2-3	TGTGCCAGCAGTTTTGGGCGGGACACAGATACGCAGTATTTT	CASSFGRDTDTQYF
TRBD2	few	TRBV25-1	TRBJ2-3	TGTGCCAGCAGTGATGCTCGGCTAGCGGCGGATACGCAGTATTTT	CASSDARLAADTQYF
TRBD1	.	TRBV27	TRBJ1-1	TGTGCCAGCAGTTTTAGCTACAGGGGGCTCACTGAAGCTTTCTTT	CASSFSYRGLTEAFF
.	.	TRBV7-9	TRBJ2-1	TGTGCCAGCAATTTTTATCGGGCTGAGCAGTTCTTC	CASNFYRAEQFF
.	.	TRBV7-9	TRBJ2-7	TGTGCCAGCGGGGTCCTCTCCTACGAGCAGTACTTC	CASGVLSYEQYF
.	.	TRBV4-3	TRBJ2-2	TGCGCCAGCAGCCCTATAGTGGGGGGCCTGAACACCGGGGAGCTGTTTTTT	CASSPIVGGLNTGELFF
.	.	TRBV5-4	TRBJ1-2	TGTGCCAGCAGCCCCGGAGGCAGCCGACTCTATGGCTACACCTTC	CASSPGGSRLYGYTF
.	few	TRBV5-1	TRBJ2-1	TGCGCCAGCAGAAGATTCAGACGGTCCCCCAAAACCTACAATGAGCAGTTCTTC	CASRRFRRSPKTYNEQFF
.	.	TRBV12-3/TRBV12-4	TRBJ2-7	TGTGCCAGCAGTTTATCCGAGGAATACGAGCAGTACTTC	CASSLSEEYEQYF
.	few	TRBV18	TRBJ2-2	TGTGCCAGCTCCCACAACGAGGGGCGGAGCACCGGGGAGCTGTTTTTT	CASSHNEGRSTGELFF
TRBD2	few	TRBV12-3/TRBV12-4	TRBJ2-1	TGTGCCAGCAGTTCCAGCGGGAGAGTCCCCTACAATGAGCAGTTCTTC	CASSSSGRVPYNEQFF
.	once	TRBV14	TRBJ2-7	TGTGCCAGCAGCCAATGGAGAGGGAACGAGCAGTACTTC	CASSQWRGNEQYF
TRBD1	.	TRBV10-3	TRBJ2-7	TGTGCCTCCCGAGGGACAGGGGGCGTAAGTACTGCCTACGAGCAGTACTTC	CASRGTGGVSTAYEQYF
TRBD1	.	TRBV7-2	TRBJ1-1	TGTGCCAGCAGCCCCGGACAGGGACCTACTGAAGCTTTCTTT	CASSPGQGPTEAFF
.	.	TRBV7-2	TRBJ2-3	TGTGCCAGCAGCTTAGGGGGCTTAGTGGGTACAGATACGCAGTATTTT	CASSLGGLVGTDTQYF
.	.	TRBV10-3	TRBJ2-7	TGTGCCATCAGTGGGCAGGTTGGTGTTCCGGTGGAGCAGTACTTC	CAISGQVGVPVEQYF
.	.	TRBV29-1	TRBJ2-3	TGCAGCGCCGAGACAGGTCATCGTCCCGATACGCAGTATTTT	CSAETGHRPDTQYF
.	.	TRBV7-9	TRBJ1-4	TGTGCCAGCAGCTTAGCGGTTGCGATTGGGCACGAAAAACTGTTTTTT	CASSLAVAIGHEKLFF
TRBD1	few	TRBV19	TRBJ1-1	TGTGCCAGTAGCGACAGGGCAACTGAAGCTTTCTTT	CASSDRATEAFF
.	few	TRBV28	TRBJ2-3	TGTGCCAGCAGTTTAAGGGTCGGGAAGACAGATACGCAGTATTTT	CASSLRVGKTDTQYF